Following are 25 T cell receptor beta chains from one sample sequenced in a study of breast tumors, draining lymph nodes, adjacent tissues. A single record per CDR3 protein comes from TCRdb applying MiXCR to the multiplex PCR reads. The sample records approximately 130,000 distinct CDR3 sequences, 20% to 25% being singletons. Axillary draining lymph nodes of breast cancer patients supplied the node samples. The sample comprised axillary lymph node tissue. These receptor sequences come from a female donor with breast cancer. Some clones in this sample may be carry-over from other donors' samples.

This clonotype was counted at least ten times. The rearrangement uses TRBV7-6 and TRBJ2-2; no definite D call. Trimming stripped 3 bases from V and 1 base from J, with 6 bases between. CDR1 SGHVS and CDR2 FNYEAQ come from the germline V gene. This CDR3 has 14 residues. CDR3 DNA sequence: TGTGCCAGCAGCTTCTCTCAGAACACCGGGGAGCTGTTTTTT. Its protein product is CASSFSQNTGELFF.

The CDR3 bases are TGTGCCAGCAGAAAGACAGGTAACACTGAAGCTTTCTTT. It is translated as CASRKTGNTEAFF. The chain is built from TRBV6-5 and TRBJ1-1, with D possibly TRBD1 on 6 matching bases. Germline assignment: CDR1 MNHEY and CDR2 SVGAGI. The ends were cut back, 6 bases at V and 2 bases at J, with 10 bases in the middle. CDR3 length equals 13 residues.

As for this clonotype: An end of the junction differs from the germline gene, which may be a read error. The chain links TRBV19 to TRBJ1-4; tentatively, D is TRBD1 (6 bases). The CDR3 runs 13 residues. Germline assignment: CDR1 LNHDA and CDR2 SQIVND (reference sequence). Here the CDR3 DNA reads TGTGCCAGTCCTCAGGGGCCTAACGAAAAACTGGTTTTT. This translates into CASPQGPNEKLVF.

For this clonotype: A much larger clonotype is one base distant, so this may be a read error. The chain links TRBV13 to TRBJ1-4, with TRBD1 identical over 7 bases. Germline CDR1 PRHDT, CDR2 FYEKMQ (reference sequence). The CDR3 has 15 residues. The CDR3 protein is CASSPGTAENEELFF. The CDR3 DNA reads TGTGCCAGCAGCCCGGGGACAGCTGAAAATGAAGAACTGTTTTTT.

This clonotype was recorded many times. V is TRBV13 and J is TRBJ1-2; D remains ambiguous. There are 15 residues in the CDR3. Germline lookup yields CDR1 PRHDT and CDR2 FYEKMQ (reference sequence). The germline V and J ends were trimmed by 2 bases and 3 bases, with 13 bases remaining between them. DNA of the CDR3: TGTGCCAGCAGCTTAATTCTGGGCAGAGACTATGGCTACACCTTC. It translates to CASSLILGRDYGYTF.

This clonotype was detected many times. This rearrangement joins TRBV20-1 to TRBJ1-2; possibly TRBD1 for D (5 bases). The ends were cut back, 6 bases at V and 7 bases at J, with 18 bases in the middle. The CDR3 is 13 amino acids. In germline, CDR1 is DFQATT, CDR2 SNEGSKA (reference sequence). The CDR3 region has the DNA TGCAGTGCCCAAACGGGGGGGGAGTCTGGCTACACCTTC. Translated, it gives CSAQTGGESGYTF.

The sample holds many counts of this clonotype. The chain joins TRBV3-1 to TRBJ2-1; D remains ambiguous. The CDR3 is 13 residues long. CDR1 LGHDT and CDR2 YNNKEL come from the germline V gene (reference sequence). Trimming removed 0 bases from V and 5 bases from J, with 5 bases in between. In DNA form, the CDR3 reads TGTGCCAGCAGCCAAGACGATGACAATGAGCAGTTCTTC. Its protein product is CASSQDDDNEQFF.

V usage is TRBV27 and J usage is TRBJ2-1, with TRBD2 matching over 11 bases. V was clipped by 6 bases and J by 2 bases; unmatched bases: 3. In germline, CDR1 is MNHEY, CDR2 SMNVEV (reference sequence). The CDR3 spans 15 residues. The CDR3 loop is CASRLTSGTYNEQFF. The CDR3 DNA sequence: TGTGCCAGCAGGCTGACTAGCGGGACCTACAATGAGCAGTTCTTC.

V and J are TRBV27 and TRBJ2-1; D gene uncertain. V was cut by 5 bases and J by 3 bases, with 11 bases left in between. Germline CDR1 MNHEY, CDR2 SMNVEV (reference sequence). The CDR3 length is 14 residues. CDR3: CASSPSRNYNEQFF. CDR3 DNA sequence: TGTGCCAGCAGTCCAAGCAGGAACTACAATGAGCAGTTCTTC.

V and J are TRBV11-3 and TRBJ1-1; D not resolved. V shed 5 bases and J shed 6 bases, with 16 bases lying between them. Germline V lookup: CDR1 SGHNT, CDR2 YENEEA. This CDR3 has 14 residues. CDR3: CASSKTVGAAEAFF. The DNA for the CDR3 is TGTGCCAGCAGCAAAACAGTTGGAGCGGCTGAAGCTTTCTTT.

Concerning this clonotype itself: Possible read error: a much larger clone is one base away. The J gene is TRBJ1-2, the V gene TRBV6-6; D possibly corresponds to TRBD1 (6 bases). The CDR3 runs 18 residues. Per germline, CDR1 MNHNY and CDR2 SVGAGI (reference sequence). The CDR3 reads CASSYAYRDTYSNYGYAF. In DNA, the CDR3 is TGTGCCAGCAGTTATGCCTACCGGGACACTTACTCAAACTATGGCTACGCCTTC.

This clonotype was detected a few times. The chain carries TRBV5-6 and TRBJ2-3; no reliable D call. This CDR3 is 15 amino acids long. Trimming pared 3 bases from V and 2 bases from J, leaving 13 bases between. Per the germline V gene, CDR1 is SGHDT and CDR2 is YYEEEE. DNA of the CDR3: TGTGCCAGCAGCTCGATCGGATGGGCCACAGATACGCAGTATTTT. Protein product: CASSSIGWATDTQYF.

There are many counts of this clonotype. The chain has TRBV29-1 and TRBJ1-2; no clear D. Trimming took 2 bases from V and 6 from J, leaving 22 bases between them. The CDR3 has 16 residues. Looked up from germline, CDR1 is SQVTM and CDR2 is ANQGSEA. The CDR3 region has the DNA TGCAGCGTTGAAAGCCAGGAGGGTGGCCCAGTGGATGGCTACACCTTC. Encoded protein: CSVESQEGGPVDGYTF.

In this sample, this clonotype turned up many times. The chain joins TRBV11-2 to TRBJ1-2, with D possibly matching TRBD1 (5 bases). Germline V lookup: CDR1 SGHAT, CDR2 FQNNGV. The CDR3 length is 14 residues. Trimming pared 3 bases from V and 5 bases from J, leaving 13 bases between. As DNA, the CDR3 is TGTGCCAGCAGCTTCCAGGGTCGGGGGTATGGCTACACCTTC. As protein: CASSFQGRGYGYTF.

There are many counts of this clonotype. CDR3: CASSLAGAMGLAGEVNEQFF. The DNA for the CDR3 is TGTGCCAGCAGCTTAGCCGGGGCAATGGGACTAGCGGGAGAAGTTAATGAGCAGTTCTTC. V and J are TRBV11-2 and TRBJ2-1; 14 bases align to TRBD2. The junction had 15 bases not matched to a gene; V was cut back by 1 base and J by 7 bases. Per the germline V gene, CDR1 is SGHAT and CDR2 is FQNNGV. CDR3 size: 20 residues.

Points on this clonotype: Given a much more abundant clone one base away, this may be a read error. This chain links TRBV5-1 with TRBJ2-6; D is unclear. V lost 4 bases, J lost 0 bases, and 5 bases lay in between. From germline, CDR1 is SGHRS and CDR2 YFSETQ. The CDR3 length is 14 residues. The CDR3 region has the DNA TGCGCCAGCAGCGTTTGCTCTGGGGCCAACGTCCTGACTTTC. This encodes CASSVCSGANVLTF.

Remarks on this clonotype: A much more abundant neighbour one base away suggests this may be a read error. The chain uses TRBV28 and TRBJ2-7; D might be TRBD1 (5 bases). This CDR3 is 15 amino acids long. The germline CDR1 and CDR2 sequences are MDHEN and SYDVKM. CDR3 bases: TGTGCCAGCAGCTTATCAGGGAAGCCAGCCTACGAGCAGTACTTC. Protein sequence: CASSLSGKPAYEQYF.

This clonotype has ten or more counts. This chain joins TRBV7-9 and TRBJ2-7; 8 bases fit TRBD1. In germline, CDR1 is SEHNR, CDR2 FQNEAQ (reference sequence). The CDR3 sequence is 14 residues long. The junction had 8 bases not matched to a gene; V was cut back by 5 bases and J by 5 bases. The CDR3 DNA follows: TGTGCCAGCAGCCCAGGACAGGGACTTGACGAGCAGTACTTC. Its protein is CASSPGQGLDEQYF.

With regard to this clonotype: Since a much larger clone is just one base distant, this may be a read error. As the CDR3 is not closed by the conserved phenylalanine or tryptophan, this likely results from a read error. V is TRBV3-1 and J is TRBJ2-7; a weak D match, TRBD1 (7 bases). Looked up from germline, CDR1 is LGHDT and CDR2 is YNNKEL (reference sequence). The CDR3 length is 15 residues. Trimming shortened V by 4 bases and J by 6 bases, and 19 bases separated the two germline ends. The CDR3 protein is CASSRNYRGGGEQYL. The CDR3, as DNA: TGTGCCAGCAGCCGGAACTACAGGGGAGGCGGCGAGCAGTACCTC.

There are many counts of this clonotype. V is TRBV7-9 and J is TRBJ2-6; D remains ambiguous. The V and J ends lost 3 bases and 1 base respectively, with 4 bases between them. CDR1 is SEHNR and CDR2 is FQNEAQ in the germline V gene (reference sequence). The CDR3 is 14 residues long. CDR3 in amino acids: CASSFSSGANVLTF. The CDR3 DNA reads TGTGCCAGCAGCTTTTCGTCTGGGGCCAACGTCCTGACTTTC.

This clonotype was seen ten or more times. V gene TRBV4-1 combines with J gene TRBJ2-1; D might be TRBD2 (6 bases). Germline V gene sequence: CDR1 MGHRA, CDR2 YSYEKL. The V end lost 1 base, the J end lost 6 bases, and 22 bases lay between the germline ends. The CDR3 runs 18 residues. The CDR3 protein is CASSQGATEGRIPNEQFF. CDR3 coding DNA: TGCGCCAGCAGCCAAGGGGCAACGGAGGGGCGCATCCCCAATGAGCAGTTCTTC.

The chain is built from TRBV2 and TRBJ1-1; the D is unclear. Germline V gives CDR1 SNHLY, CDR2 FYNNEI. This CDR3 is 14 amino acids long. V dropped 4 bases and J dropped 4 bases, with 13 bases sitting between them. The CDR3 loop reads CASSGEGLGTEAFF. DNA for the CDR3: TGTGCCAGCAGTGGGGAGGGTTTGGGCACTGAAGCTTTCTTT.

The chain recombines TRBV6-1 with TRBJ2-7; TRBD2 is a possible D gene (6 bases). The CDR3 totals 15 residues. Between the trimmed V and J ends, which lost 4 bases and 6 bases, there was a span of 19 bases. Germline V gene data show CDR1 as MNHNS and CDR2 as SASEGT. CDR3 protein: CASSAYAGGVREQYF. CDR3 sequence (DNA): TGTGCCAGCAGTGCCTATGCGGGCGGGGTTCGCGAGCAGTACTTC.

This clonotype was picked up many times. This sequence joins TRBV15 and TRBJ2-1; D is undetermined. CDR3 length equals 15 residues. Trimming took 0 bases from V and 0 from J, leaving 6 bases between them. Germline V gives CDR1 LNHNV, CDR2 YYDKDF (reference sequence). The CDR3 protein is CATSRDASSYNEQFF. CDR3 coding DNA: TGTGCCACCAGCAGAGATGCTAGCTCCTACAATGAGCAGTTCTTC.

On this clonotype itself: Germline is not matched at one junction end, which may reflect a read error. Here the CDR3 DNA reads TGTGCCGGCAGTGAAAGTAAGGGCGGGACAGGGAGCTACGAGCAGTACTTC. Its translation is CAGSESKGGTGSYEQYF. The genes are TRBV12-3 or TRBV12-4 and TRBJ2-7; 9 bases map to TRBD1. This CDR3 spans 17 amino acids.